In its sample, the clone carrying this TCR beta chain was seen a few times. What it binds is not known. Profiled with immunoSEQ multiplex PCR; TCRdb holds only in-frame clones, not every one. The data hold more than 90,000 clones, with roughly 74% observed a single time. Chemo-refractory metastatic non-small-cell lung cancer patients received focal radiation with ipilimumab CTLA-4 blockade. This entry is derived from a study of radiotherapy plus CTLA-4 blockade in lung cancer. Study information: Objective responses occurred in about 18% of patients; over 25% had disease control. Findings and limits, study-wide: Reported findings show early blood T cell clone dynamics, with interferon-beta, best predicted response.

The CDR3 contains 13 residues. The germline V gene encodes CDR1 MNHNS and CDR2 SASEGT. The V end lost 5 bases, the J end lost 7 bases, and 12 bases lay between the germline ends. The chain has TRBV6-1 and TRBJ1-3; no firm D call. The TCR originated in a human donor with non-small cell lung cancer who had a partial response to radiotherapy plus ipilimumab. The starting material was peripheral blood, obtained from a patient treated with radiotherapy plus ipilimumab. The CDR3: CASSRPDGNTIYF. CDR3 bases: TGTGCCAGCAGTCGGCCCGACGGGAACACCATATATTTT.